These T cell receptor beta chains were read from a single sample in a study of cytomegalovirus exposure and HLA in healthy donors. Generated by immunoSEQ multiplex PCR, the TCRdb table keeps only in-frame clones and is missing some. Altogether approximately 160,000 clones are present, about 81% being singletons, with the ten largest covering under 2%. Input material: PBMCs. The receptors were gathered from a woman younger than 30 in good health and CMV-seronegative. Both conserved end residues are part of each CDR3. Each record gives: CDR3 DNA, CDR3 protein, J gene, V gene, D gene, clone size. The D gene is left open where the match is weak. Clone sizes are given selectively: once, few, many, or a class where the clone is expanded.

TGTGCCAGCAGCGCACTAGCTGGAGCCGCAGATACGCAGTATTTT | CASSALAGAADTQYF | TRBJ2-3 | TRBV9 | NA | once
TGTGCCATTCAAAGGGGCGTTTATGAAAAACTGTTTTTT | CAIQRGVYEKLFF | TRBJ1-4 | TRBV2 | NA | NA
TGTGCCAGCAGTTTACATGGGTTTAGCGGGAGGGATAACAGTGAGCAGTTCTTC | CASSLHGFSGRDNSEQFF | TRBJ2-1 | TRBV28 | TRBD2 | NA
TGTGCCAGCAGCTTCTACAGTAGAGGAACTAGCGGGAGAGGGGAGACCCAGTACTTC | CASSFYSRGTSGRGETQYF | TRBJ2-5 | TRBV13 | TRBD2 | NA
TGCGCCAGCAGCTTGCATTACACGGGGGCAGATACGCAGTATTTT | CASSLHYTGADTQYF | TRBJ2-3 | TRBV5-1 | NA | NA
TGTGCCAGCAGTGAAGCGAGGGGGTTTGGCTACTATGGCTACACCTTC | CASSEARGFGYYGYTF | TRBJ1-2 | TRBV6-1 | NA | NA
TGCGCCAGCAGTCCGGGACTAGCGTACCAAGAGACCCAGTACTTC | CASSPGLAYQETQYF | TRBJ2-5 | TRBV10-1 | TRBD2 | NA
TGTGCCAGCAGCCGCGACAGGGGCAGTGTTCAGCCCCAGCATTTT | CASSRDRGSVQPQHF | TRBJ1-5 | TRBV7-9 | TRBD1 | NA
TGCGCCAGCAGCCAAATTGACAGAGACACCGGGGAGCTGTTTTTT | CASSQIDRDTGELFF | TRBJ2-2 | TRBV4-1 | NA | NA
TGTGCCAGCGGCGGAGCTAACTATGGCTACACCTTC | CASGGANYGYTF | TRBJ1-2 | TRBV6-1 | NA | NA
TGTGCCAGCCAACCGGACAGGGGGTGGGAAAAACTGTTTTTT | CASQPDRGWEKLFF | TRBJ1-4 | TRBV2 | TRBD1 | NA
TGTGCCAGCAGTGCAACAGGGTCGAAGGACACTGAAGCTTTCTTT | CASSATGSKDTEAFF | TRBJ1-1 | TRBV28 | NA | NA
TGCGCCAGCAGTGAGGTAGGGGTCGGCACTGAAGCTTTCTTT | CASSEVGVGTEAFF | TRBJ1-1 | TRBV10-2 | NA | NA
TGTGCCAGCAGCGTAGGGGGACAGTACTACGAGCAGTACTTC | CASSVGGQYYEQYF | TRBJ2-7 | TRBV9 | TRBD1 | NA
TGCGCCAGCAGCCCCTCAACCCTTCAGGGGAATTCACCCCTCCACTTT | CASSPSTLQGNSPLHF | TRBJ1-6 | TRBV5-1 | NA | NA
TGTGCCAGCAGTTTATCGGGACTTATCTCCTACAATGAGCAGTTCTTC | CASSLSGLISYNEQFF | TRBJ2-1 | TRBV27 | NA | NA
TGTGCCAGCATCCCATCAGGCGCTAGCACAGATACGCAGTATTTT | CASIPSGASTDTQYF | TRBJ2-3 | TRBV6-1 | NA | NA
TGTGCCAGCAGCTTAGGGGGCTACCCCACAGATACGCAGTATTTT | CASSLGGYPTDTQYF | TRBJ2-3 | TRBV11-2 | NA | once
TGTGCCAGTAGTCCACCTGGACAGGTACCCTACGAGCAGTACTTC | CASSPPGQVPYEQYF | TRBJ2-7 | TRBV19 | TRBD1 | NA
TGTGCCAGCAGCTTAGCGCACACCAGCTCCTACGAGCAGTACTTC | CASSLAHTSSYEQYF | TRBJ2-7 | TRBV7-2 | NA | once
TGTGCCAGCAGCTCAGACCCAGGGACAGTGGGAAACACCATATATTTT | CASSSDPGTVGNTIYF | TRBJ1-3 | TRBV7-9 | TRBD1 | NA
TGCGCCAGCAGCTTAGCGGGAGGGGGCACAGATACGCAGTATTTT | CASSLAGGGTDTQYF | TRBJ2-3 | TRBV5-1 | TRBD2 | NA
TGTGCCAGCAGCCCCGCGGGGAGCCTCACAGATACGCAGTATTTT | CASSPAGSLTDTQYF | TRBJ2-3 | TRBV7-9 | NA | NA
TGTGCCAGCACCTCTTCGTTAGCCAGAACGAGCTCTGGGGCCAACGTCCTGACTTTC | CASTSSLARTSSGANVLTF | TRBJ2-6 | TRBV7-9 | NA | NA
TGTGCCAGCAGCCCAAAGGGAGGGTCTGGAAACACCATATATTTT | CASSPKGGSGNTIYF | TRBJ1-3 | TRBV7-9 | NA | NA
TGTGCCAGCAGTGAAGTTTGGAGCAACTCCTACAATGAGCAGTTCTTC | CASSEVWSNSYNEQFF | TRBJ2-1 | TRBV6-1 | NA | NA
TGTGCCACCAGCAGGAAAGGGACTAGGGGCGCGGAGACCCAGTACTTC | CATSRKGTRGAETQYF | TRBJ2-5 | TRBV15 | TRBD2 | NA
TGTGCCAGCAGCTCCTCAGGGGCCGGAGCTTTCTTT | CASSSSGAGAFF | TRBJ1-1 | TRBV5-4 | NA | once
TGTGCCAGCAGTTACAGCTACCAAGAGACCCAGTACTTC | CASSYSYQETQYF | TRBJ2-5 | TRBV6-5 | NA | NA
TGTGCCAGCAGCTTCACCTTAGCGGGGGGGAGCTCCTACAATGAGCAGTTCTTC | CASSFTLAGGSSYNEQFF | TRBJ2-1 | TRBV7-2 | TRBD2 | NA
TGTGCCAGCAGCTTAACCAGGGAAGACACTGAAGCTTTCTTT | CASSLTREDTEAFF | TRBJ1-1 | TRBV7-3 | NA | NA
TGTGCCAGTAGAGATGGGGGCGCAGGCAACTATGGCTACACCTTC | CASRDGGAGNYGYTF | TRBJ1-2 | TRBV19 | NA | NA
TGTGCCAGCAGCCCCAGCGGGGGGGGGTACGAGCAGTACTTC | CASSPSGGGYEQYF | TRBJ2-7 | TRBV4-2 | TRBD2 | NA
TGTGCCAGCAGTGATCTTCGCGAGAGTTACGAGCAGTACTTC | CASSDLRESYEQYF | TRBJ2-7 | TRBV2 | NA | few
TGTTCCAGCAGCTTAGACAGGTCGAGCATTCAGTACTTC | CSSSLDRSSIQYF | TRBJ2-4 | TRBV7-9 | NA | NA
TGTGCCAGCAGCTTTGCGGGGAATGAGCAGTTCTTC | CASSFAGNEQFF | TRBJ2-1 | TRBV5-4 | NA | NA
TGTGCCAGCAGCTTCAGTCTGGACAGGGGGCTCGAAAAACTGTTTTTT | CASSFSLDRGLEKLFF | TRBJ1-4 | TRBV11-2 | TRBD1 | few
TGCGCCAGCAGCCAAGATCAAAGTTGGGCAGGGGATCAGGCTTTCTTT | CASSQDQSWAGDQAFF | TRBJ1-1 | TRBV4-1 | NA | NA
TGTGCCAGCAGCCATTTATCCACCGGGACAGTCTCCTACGAGCAGTACTTC | CASSHLSTGTVSYEQYF | TRBJ2-7 | TRBV4-2 | TRBD1 | NA
TGTGCCAGCAGGGGGGAGGCGAGTGAAGCTTTCTTT | CASRGEASEAFF | TRBJ1-1 | TRBV2 | NA | NA
TGTGCCACCCAAAAGCCCGGGACAGGGGATGAAAAACTGTTTTTT | CATQKPGTGDEKLFF | TRBJ1-4 | TRBV28 | TRBD1 | few
TGTGCCAGCAGCGTAATCGCAGGCCCAGCTAACTATGGCTACACCTTC | CASSVIAGPANYGYTF | TRBJ1-2 | TRBV9 | NA | NA
TGTGCCAGCAGTGGACAGAGCAATCAGCCCCAGCATTTT | CASSGQSNQPQHF | TRBJ1-5 | TRBV2 | NA | NA
TGTGCCAGCAGTAGGCTAGCGGGAGGATACAATGAGCAGTTCTTC | CASSRLAGGYNEQFF | TRBJ2-1 | TRBV6-4 | TRBD2 | NA
TGTGCCAGCAGCTTAGCTTTCGGGGGAGGCTACGAGCAGTACTTC | CASSLAFGGGYEQYF | TRBJ2-7 | TRBV11-2 | NA | NA
TGTGCCAGCAGTGGTGACAGGGTTAGTAGTTCACCCCTCCACTTT | CASSGDRVSSSPLHF | TRBJ1-6 | TRBV6-1 | TRBD1 | NA